What follows are 23 T cell receptor beta chains derived from one specimen sequenced in a study of T cells in Graves' hyperthyroidism and ophthalmopathy (dated by TCRdb to between 2019 and 2020). Libraries came from multiplex PCR. The sequencing machine was an Illumina HiSeq 2000. Amplification of TCR beta CDR3 regions was carried out from RNA transcripts. A first-round RT-PCR of the TCR CDR3 used the HTBI primer set with the Qiagen OneStep RT-PCR kit. TCRdb reworked the public reads: Q25 trimming with fastp, MiXCR clone assembly, productive beta chains retained. Each CDR3 protein appears once, grouped with its most common genes and DNA. For this sample the table gives approximately 700,000 distinct CDR3 sequences, of which around 17% were detected only once. The ten largest clonotypes hold approximately 8% of the sample. The sequenced sample consisted of blood. The receptors were sampled from a young man with Graves' hyperthyroidism.

This clonotype was detected many times. This chain joins TRBV3-1 and TRBJ2-3; 9 positions match TRBD1. The CDR3 is 15 amino acids. The J segment lost 5 bases and the V segment lost 0 bases, leaving 3 bases of the junction unmatched. The germline gives CDR1 LGHDT, CDR2 YNNKEL (reference sequence). The CDR3 protein is CASSQDGQGRDTQYF. CDR3 nucleotides: TGTGCCAGCAGCCAAGACGGACAGGGGAGAGATACGCAGTATTTT.

The V gene is TRBV18, the J gene TRBJ2-7; D is unclear. In germline, CDR1 is KGHSH, CDR2 LQKENI. The CDR3 runs to 14 residues. Trimming removed 5 bases at V and 0 bases at J, with 11 bases between. This CDR3 reads CASSETLGSYEQYF. The CDR3 DNA sequence: TGTGCCAGCTCAGAGACCCTGGGCTCCTACGAGCAGTACTTC.

The chain combines TRBV28 with TRBJ2-1; 7 nucleotides align to TRBD2. The J segment lost 8 bases and the V segment lost 6 bases, leaving 16 bases of the junction unmatched. This CDR3 contains 16 residues. Per germline, CDR1 MDHEN and CDR2 SYDVKM. Here the CDR3 reads CASSFGRRETPDEQFF. Here the CDR3 DNA reads TGTGCCAGCAGCTTCGGGCGGCGGGAGACCCCCGATGAGCAGTTCTTC.

This clonotype has at least ten counts. This chain links TRBV28 with TRBJ2-1; 7 bases fit TRBD2. The CDR3 has 16 residues. V lost 5 bases and J lost 6; bases outside the gene matches: 13. Germline V gives CDR1 MDHEN, CDR2 SYDVKM. Here the CDR3 reads CASSTVWAGASNEQFF. In DNA form, the CDR3 reads TGTGCCAGCAGTACCGTTTGGGCGGGAGCTAGCAATGAGCAGTTCTTC.

This rearrangement joins TRBV11-2 to TRBJ2-6; TRBD2 might be the D (6 bases). The CDR3 runs to 17 residues. V was cut by 4 bases and J by 2 bases, with 15 bases left in between. Germline CDR1 is SGHAT and CDR2 is FQNNGV. The DNA for the CDR3 is TGTGCCAGCAGCTCCCCCACGCGGGGCCCTGGGGCCAACGTCCTGACTTTC. It is translated as CASSSPTRGPGANVLTF.

This clonotype was found a few times. The chain joins TRBV6-1 to TRBJ1-2, with TRBD1 identical over 9 bases. Germline V CDR1 and CDR2: MNHNS, SASEGT. J gave up 8 bases and V 9 bases, and 4 bases lay outside the gene matches. The length of the CDR3 is 11 residues. The chain's CDR3 is CASGTGWGYTF. The CDR3 DNA follows: TGTGCCAGTGGGACAGGGTGGGGCTACACCTTC.

This clonotype has at least ten counts. The chain has TRBV28 and TRBJ2-7; TRBD1 is a possible D gene (5 bases). Germline CDR1 MDHEN, CDR2 SYDVKM. Trimming cost V 4 bases and J 3 bases, with 13 bases left between them. This CDR3 region has 14 residues. The CDR3 sequence: CASSSRQGFYEQYF. As DNA, the CDR3 is TGTGCCAGCAGTTCTAGGCAGGGATTCTACGAGCAGTACTTC.

The CDR3: CSVDNAGTYEQYF. The CDR3 nucleotides read TGCAGCGTTGATAACGCCGGAACCTACGAGCAGTACTTC. The rearrangement uses TRBV29-1 and TRBJ2-7; D ambiguous. The CDR3 consists of 13 residues. Trimming stripped 3 bases from V and 2 bases from J, with 11 bases between. Germline CDR1 and CDR2: SQVTM and ANQGSEA.

This clonotype was recorded at least ten times. The CDR3 DNA reads as TGTGCCAGCTCATATAGCGGGAGGCACTACGAGCAGTACTTC. It is translated as CASSYSGRHYEQYF. The J gene is TRBJ2-7, the V gene TRBV18; 10 positions agree with TRBD2. Per the germline V gene, CDR1 is KGHSH and CDR2 is LQKENI. The CDR3 is 14 residues long. V shed 5 bases, J shed 3 bases, and the junction held 4 bases outside the gene matches.

The chain recombines TRBV3-1 with TRBJ2-7; 16 nucleotides align to TRBD2. The V segment lost 4 bases and the J segment 0 bases; nucleotides outside the gene matches: 3. The germline V gene encodes CDR1 LGHDT and CDR2 YNNKEL (reference sequence). This CDR3 has 17 amino acids. The CDR3 loop reads CASSPGLAGGLSYEQYF. The CDR3 DNA reads as TGTGCCAGCAGCCCGGGACTAGCGGGAGGGCTCTCCTACGAGCAGTACTTC.

This clonotype was counted many times. The genes are TRBV18 and TRBJ2-5; 7 bases line up with TRBD1. The germline V gene has CDR1 KGHSH and CDR2 LQKENI. J gave up 5 bases and V 6 bases, and 6 bases lay outside the gene matches. The CDR3 runs to 13 residues. CDR3 in amino acids: CASSRTGVETQYF. The CDR3 region has the DNA TGTGCCAGCTCCCGCACAGGGGTCGAGACCCAGTACTTC.

This clonotype was detected many times. The chain combines TRBV12-3 or TRBV12-4 with TRBJ2-3; no reliable D call. Between the trimmed V and J ends, which lost 2 bases and 2 bases, there was a span of 5 bases. The CDR3 sequence is 13 residues long. CDR3 residues: CASSLIPTDTQYF. The CDR3 bases are TGTGCCAGCAGTTTAATCCCCACAGATACGCAGTATTTT.

The rearrangement joins TRBV7-9 to TRBJ2-2; the D call may be TRBD1 or TRBD2 (5 bases each). The CDR3 covers 16 residues. V lost 5 bases to trimming and J lost 2 bases, with 15 bases between them. Looked up from germline, CDR1 is SEHNR and CDR2 is FQNEAQ (reference sequence). For the CDR3, the DNA is TGTGCCAGCAGCATTACGGGGCAAGTTAACACCGGGGAGCTGTTTTTT. It yields the protein CASSITGQVNTGELFF.

This clonotype was observed a handful of times. This chain uses TRBV19 with TRBJ2-1; 7 nucleotides align to TRBD2. In germline, CDR1 is LNHDA, CDR2 SQIVND (reference sequence). The CDR3 contains 15 residues. J was trimmed by 3 bases and V by 5 bases; bases with no gene match: 7. CDR3 bases: TGTGCCAGTAGTGGCGGGAGTATGATCTACAATGAGCAGTTCTTC. It specifies CASSGGSMIYNEQFF.

There are a few counts of this clonotype. This rearrangement joins TRBV7-9 to TRBJ1-5, with no clear D. The germline gives CDR1 SEHNR, CDR2 FQNEAQ (reference sequence). V was cut by 5 bases and J by 6 bases, with 11 bases left in between. CDR3 length: 13 amino acids. The CDR3 spells CASSHLRGQPQHF. The CDR3 nucleotides read TGTGCCAGCAGCCACCTGCGCGGTCAGCCCCAGCATTTT.

This clonotype was seen once. The V call is TRBV14, the J call TRBJ1-2; TRBD1 matches 11 bases. This CDR3 contains 17 residues. The V gene end was trimmed by 3 bases and the J gene end by 7 bases; junction bases not matched to a gene: 13. CDR1 and CDR2 from the germline V gene are SGHDN and FVKESK. This CDR3 is CASSHAGQGAITIGYTF. CDR3 DNA: TGTGCCAGCAGCCACGCTGGACAGGGGGCGATCACTATTGGCTACACCTTC.

This clonotype was detected a few times. This chain uses TRBV29-1 with TRBJ1-1; D remains ambiguous. Trimming took off 7 bases at V and 3 bases at J, with 12 bases between the two ends. This CDR3 has 12 amino acids. Germline assignment: CDR1 SQVTM and CDR2 ANQGSEA. In DNA, the CDR3 is TGCAGCGGCGGTGGTTTGGACACTGAAGCTTTCTTT. Residues: CSGGGLDTEAFF.

This clonotype came up a few times. The chain recombines TRBV7-9 with TRBJ2-1; 8 nucleotides match TRBD2. The germline CDR1 and CDR2 sequences are SEHNR and FQNEAQ (reference sequence). This CDR3 region has 18 residues. V shed 4 bases and J 7 bases; nucleotides not matched to a gene: 18. CDR3 DNA: TGTGCCAGCAGCTACAGCCCCAGGCGGGAGGTGCCATTTAATGAGCAGTTCTTC. Protein sequence: CASSYSPRREVPFNEQFF.

This clonotype was seen repeatedly, ten times or more. V and J are TRBV3-1 and TRBJ2-1; D call uncertain. The germline gives CDR1 LGHDT, CDR2 YNNKEL (reference sequence). This CDR3 has 14 residues. V lost 4 bases to trimming and J lost 2 bases, with 9 bases between them. Here the CDR3 reads CASSLELAYNEQFF. The CDR3 coding sequence is TGTGCCAGCAGCCTCGAGCTCGCCTACAATGAGCAGTTCTTC.

With respect to this clonotype: The junction shows a germline mismatch at one end, possibly a read error. The rearrangement uses TRBV3-1 and TRBJ2-2, with D possibly matching TRBD1 (5 bases). CDR1 is LGHDT, CDR2 YNNKEL, per germline (reference sequence). The CDR3 totals 12 residues. The CDR3, as DNA: TGTTCCAGCAGCTCCTACAGGGGGGAGCTGTTTTTT. Translation: CSSSSYRGELFF.

This clonotype appeared many times. V is TRBV20-1 and J is TRBJ2-7; D might be TRBD2 (5 bases). Trimming cost V 3 bases and J 3 bases, with 12 bases left between them. CDR1 is DFQATT and CDR2 is SNEGSKA in the germline V gene (reference sequence). The CDR3 sequence is 13 residues long. CDR3 coding DNA: TGCAGTGCTAGGGGTGACTACCTCTACGAGCAGTACTTC. Its protein is CSARGDYLYEQYF.

The V gene is TRBV10-2, the J gene TRBJ2-7; no firm D call. The CDR3 has 12 amino acids. V lost 3 bases and J 7 bases, leaving 10 bases between the germline ends. The germline V gene encodes CDR1 WSHSY and CDR2 SAAADI. The CDR3, as DNA: TGCGCCAGCAGTGAATTCGCCCCAGAGCAGTACTTC. Translated, it gives CASSEFAPEQYF.

This clonotype showed up many times. The CDR3 DNA sequence: TGTGCCAGCAGCTCACGGACCAGGAGGAATGAGCAGTTCTTC. Translation: CASSSRTRRNEQFF. The chain uses TRBV11-3 and TRBJ2-1; TRBD2 might be the D (5 bases). This CDR3 region has 14 residues. Trimming cost V 4 bases and J 7 bases, with 14 bases left between them. Germline loops: CDR1 SGHNT, CDR2 YENEEA. The whole variable domain, remainder taken from reference TRBV11-3 and TRBJ2-1, is EAGVVQSPRYKIIEKKQPVAFWCNPISGHNTLYWYLQNLGQGPELLIRYENEEAVDDSQLPKDRFSAERLKGVDSTLKIQPAELGDSAVYLCASSSRTRRNEQFFGPGTRLTVL.